These 11 T cell receptor beta chains were all obtained from the same sample, sequenced in a study of vaccination effects on CD4 cells after COVID-19. Antigens for these TCRs are unknown. Following culture for about 11 days, CD4+ T cells were isolated. The data were produced by immunoSEQ multiplex PCR, yet TCRdb's version contains in-frame clones alone and is incomplete. The top ten hold 2.5% to 3.5% of the sample, which has about 58,000 clones, around three quarters seen once. The sequencing used CD4+ T cells from PBMCs cultured without peptide, collected before COVID-19 vaccination. These receptors originate from a human donor who received a COVID-19 vaccine.

CDR3 amino acids: CASSLKTGTLHIVGANRMNTEAFF. CDR3 sequence (DNA): TGTGCCAGCAGCCTCAAGACAGGGACTCTACATATCGTGGGGGCAAATCGTATGAACACTGAAGCTTTCTTT. This chain connects TRBV6-2 or TRBV6-3 to TRBJ1-1; 7 bases agree with TRBD1. This CDR3 is 24 amino acids long. Germline V CDR1 and CDR2: MNHEY, SVGEGT. Trimming cost V 6 bases and J 0 bases; bases outside gene matches: 34.

This clone appeared once. The DNA of the CDR3 is TGCGCCAGCAGCCAAGATGACAGGGATAATTCACCCCTCCACTTT. Translated: CASSQDDRDNSPLHF. V is TRBV4-1 and J is TRBJ1-6, with TRBD1 matching 7 bases. The germline CDR1 and CDR2 sequences are MGHRA and YSYEKL. The CDR3 has 15 amino acids. V was clipped by 0 bases and J by 5 bases; unmatched bases: 1.

The chain uses TRBV4-1 and TRBJ2-6, with TRBD2 identical over 7 bases. Germline V lookup: CDR1 MGHRA, CDR2 YSYEKL. The CDR3 loop spans 19 amino acids. The V and J ends lost 1 base and 0 bases, in that order; junction bases with no gene match: 9. The CDR3 nucleotides read TGCGCCAGCAGCCAAGGGGGAGGGCGACGTCTCTCTGGGGCCAACGTCCTGACTTTC. This translates into CASSQGGGRRLSGANVLTF.

The rearrangement uses TRBV2 and TRBJ2-1; 7 nucleotides line up with TRBD2. Trimming took 7 bases from V and 6 from J; bases not matched to a gene: 12. The V gene's germline CDR1 is SNHLY and CDR2 FYNNEI. The CDR3 runs to 15 residues. The CDR3 coding sequence is TGTGCCAGCATGGAAGGGAGGGCAATGGGCAATGAGCAGTTCTTC. Residues: CASMEGRAMGNEQFF.

A note on this clone: Other DNA sequences in this specimen translate into the identical CDR3. The gene calls are TRBV10-3 and TRBJ1-1; D call uncertain. The CDR3 covers 14 residues. The ends were cut back, 3 bases at V and 1 base at J, with 9 bases in the middle. Germline CDR1 is ENHRY and CDR2 is SYGVKD. CDR3 sequence: CAISERATNTEAFF. The DNA for the CDR3 is TGTGCCATCAGTGAACGGGCCACGAACACTGAAGCTTTCTTT.

The chain is built from TRBV28 and TRBJ2-3; D unresolved. CDR1 is MDHEN, CDR2 SYDVKM, per germline. The CDR3 loop spans 16 amino acids. V was trimmed by 4 bases and J by 3 bases, leaving 17 bases between them. The CDR3 sequence: CASSSPPGRRTDTQYF. CDR3 coding DNA: TGTGCCAGCAGTTCACCCCCGGGTAGAAGGACAGATACGCAGTATTTT.

V gene TRBV12-3 or TRBV12-4 combines with J gene TRBJ1-6, with a weak D call TRBD1 (6 bases). Trimming pared 5 bases from V and 10 bases from J, leaving 12 bases between. CDR3 length: 13 amino acids. CDR3 protein: CASSTTGLSPLHF. The CDR3 DNA is TGTGCCAGCAGTACCACAGGGCTCTCACCCCTCCACTTT.

This clone was seen a handful of times. DNA for the CDR3: TGTGCCACCAGTGAGGGGGGATCCTGGGGCTACACCTTC. Amino acid sequence: CATSEGGSWGYTF. The chain is built from TRBV24-1 and TRBJ1-2; perhaps TRBD1 as D (5 bases). V lost 4 bases, J lost 8 bases, and 13 bases lay in between. CDR1 KGHDR and CDR2 SFDVKD come from the germline V gene. This CDR3 has 13 amino acids.

The chain uses TRBV5-4 and TRBJ2-7, with TRBD2 matching 15 bases. The CDR3 is made up of 17 amino acids. Germline CDR1 and CDR2: SGHNT and YYREEE (reference sequence). V trimming: 3 bases; J trimming: 5 bases; junction bases outside the gene matches: 9. The CDR3 coding sequence is TGTGCCAGCAGCTGGACTAGCGGGGGGGTGCTGGTCCACGAGCAGTACGTC. Amino acids: CASSWTSGGVLVHEQYV.

The chain uses TRBV11-2 and TRBJ1-1; D gene ambiguous. Germline V gives CDR1 SGHAT, CDR2 FQNNGV. V dropped 0 bases and J dropped 4 bases, with 15 bases sitting between them. There are 16 residues in the CDR3. The CDR3 DNA reads TGTGCCAGCAGCTTAGAGGGTGGCAGGAGCGCCACTGAAGCTTTCTTT. Amino acids: CASSLEGGRSATEAFF.

The chain combines TRBV10-3 with TRBJ2-7; 7 bases agree with TRBD1. This CDR3 has 13 amino acids. The ends lost 10 bases at V and 4 bases at J; junction bases unmatched: 10. The germline CDR1 and CDR2 sequences are ENHRY and SYGVKD. DNA of the CDR3: TGTGCCACCCAAGCGACAGGGTCTTACGAGCAGTACGTC. Translated: CATQATGSYEQYV.